A selection of T cell receptor beta chains follows, all from one sample in a study of T-cell memory formation after mild COVID-19. One entry per CDR3 protein results from TCRdb running MiXCR on the 5' RACE reads. The sample lists more than 400,000 distinct CDR3 sequences, 18% seen once, with 9% to 15% in the top ten. Sequencing input: PBMCs or a T cell subset sorted from them (not recorded which). All receptors derive from an adult woman who had mild COVID-19 (a few samples of this study predate the infection). Cell type and time point are not known. CDR3s include the opening cysteine and the closing phenylalanine or tryptophan. The D gene is left open where the match is weak. Clone size is not always given. Where it is, it says once, few, many or a class for expanded clones.

TRBJ2-3 TRBV24-1 TRBD2 few CATSTSGGDTDTQYF TGTGCCACCAGTACTAGCGGGGGGGATACAGATACGCAGTATTTT
TRBJ1-1 TRBV30 TRBD1 - CAWTTGGGTEAFF TGTGCCTGGACGACAGGGGGAGGCACTGAAGCTTTCTTT
TRBJ2-1 TRBV19 - few CASSIDGNEQFF TGTGCCAGTAGTATCGACGGAAATGAGCAGTTCTTC
TRBJ2-1 TRBV11-3 TRBD1 - CASSLRAPGQAMYNEQFF TGTGCCAGCAGCTTAAGAGCACCGGGACAGGCGATGTACAATGAGCAGTTCTTC
TRBJ2-5 TRBV7-6 TRBD2 - CASRTAGSGGARETQYF TGTGCCAGCAGGACTGCGGGTAGCGGGGGGGCTAGAGAGACCCAGTACTTC
TRBJ2-7 TRBV5-1 - few CASSLNGHPYEQYF TGCGCCAGCAGCCTGAACGGCCACCCCTACGAGCAGTACTTC
TRBJ2-7 TRBV7-9 TRBD1 few CASSLHPGQATVEQYF TGTGCCAGCAGCTTACACCCGGGACAGGCTACGGTCGAGCAGTACTTC
TRBJ2-1 TRBV30 TRBD1 few CAWSVRTGWNEQFF TGTGCCTGGAGTGTACGGACAGGGTGGAATGAGCAGTTCTTC
TRBJ2-5 TRBV5-5 - - CASSRERETQYF TGTGCCAGCAGCCGTGAGAGGGAGACCCAGTACTTC
TRBJ2-7 TRBV5-1 TRBD2 few CASSLDASGFYEQYF TGCGCCAGCAGCTTGGATGCTAGCGGGTTCTACGAGCAGTACTTC
TRBJ1-6 TRBV30 TRBD1 few CAWRSPDRVINSPLHF TGTGCCTGGAGATCCCCCGACAGGGTGATTAATTCACCCCTCCACTTT
TRBJ2-1 TRBV29-1 TRBD2 - CSVDASGRYNEQFF TGCAGCGTTGACGCTAGCGGGAGGTACAATGAGCAGTTCTTC
TRBJ2-6 TRBV7-2 - - CASSSLQGPGANVLTF TGTGCCAGCAGCTCCCTGCAGGGTCCGGGGGCCAACGTCCTGACTTTC
TRBJ2-1 TRBV29-1 - - CSVLRDISYNEQLF TGCAGCGTTCTACGGGACATAAGCTACAATGAGCAGTTATTC
TRBJ2-3 TRBV9 TRBD2 - CASSYGLAGGGTDTQYF TGTGCCAGCAGCTACGGACTAGCGGGAGGTGGCACAGATACGCAGTATTTT
TRBJ1-6 TRBV12-3/TRBV12-4 - - CASSSWDGDNSPLHF TGTGCCAGCAGTAGTTGGGACGGGGATAATTCACCCCTCCACTTT
TRBJ2-1 TRBV7-2 - - CASSPPGTYNEQFF TGTGCCAGCAGCCCACCGGGCACGTACAATGAGCAGTTCTTC
TRBJ2-2 TRBV5-1 TRBD1 - CASSLGLTGTAPNTGELFF TGCGCCAGCAGCTTGGGATTGACCGGGACAGCGCCGAACACCGGGGAGCTGTTTTTT
TRBJ2-7 TRBV15 - - CATSSWTRSSYEQYF TGTGCCACCAGCAGCTGGACTCGCAGCTCCTACGAGCAGTACTTC
TRBJ2-7 TRBV20-1 - few CSASHPGGSYEQYF TGCAGTGCTAGTCATCCAGGAGGCTCCTACGAGCAGTACTTC
TRBJ2-2 TRBV7-9 TRBD2 - CASSLALAGTNTGELFF TGTGCCAGCAGCTTAGCCCTAGCGGGGACGAACACCGGGGAGCTGTTTTTT
TRBJ1-2 TRBV20-1 - few CSARTTQLNYGYTF TGCAGTGCTAGGACGACACAACTTAACTATGGCTACACCTTC
TRBJ2-1 TRBV29-1 - few CSVEGLDYNEQFF TGCAGCGTTGAAGGGCTAGACTACAATGAGCAGTTCTTC
TRBJ1-2 TRBV7-9 - - CASSLGAGGANYGYTF TGTGCCAGCAGCTTAGGGGCCGGTGGAGCGAACTATGGCTACACCTTC
TRBJ2-7 TRBV12-3/TRBV12-4 TRBD1 many CASSATGTGTYEQYF TGTGCCAGCAGTGCCACCGGGACAGGGACCTACGAGCAGTACTTC
TRBJ2-7 TRBV20-1 - few CSATKYEQYF TGCAGTGCTACTAAGTACGAGCAGTACTTC
TRBJ2-3 TRBV12-3/TRBV12-4 - few CASSFRVRTDTQYF TGTGCCAGCAGTTTCAGGGTTCGCACAGATACGCAGTATTTT
TRBJ2-6 TRBV3-1 - few CASSKYREPSSGANVLTF TGTGCCAGCAGCAAATACAGGGAACCGAGCTCTGGGGCCAACGTCCTGACTTTC
TRBJ2-1 TRBV4-3 - many CASSQETGNEQFF TGCGCCAGCAGCCAAGAGACAGGTAATGAGCAGTTCTTC
TRBJ2-7 TRBV6-2/TRBV6-3 TRBD2 few CASSPPGLALPYEQYF TGTGCCAGCAGCCCGCCGGGACTAGCGTTACCCTACGAGCAGTACTTC
TRBJ2-7 TRBV4-1 TRBD2 - CASSQQPPGGYEQYF TGCGCCAGCAGCCAACAACCCCCGGGGGGCTACGAGCAGTACTTC
TRBJ2-3 TRBV4-1 - few CASSELSPDTQYF TGCGCCAGCAGTGAGCTGTCCCCAGATACGCAGTATTTT
TRBJ2-7 TRBV6-5 - - CASSRKSSYEQYF TGTGCCAGCAGCCGGAAGAGCTCCTACGAGCAGTACTTC
TRBJ2-4 TRBV9 - few CASSVAGDTNIQYF TGTGCCAGCAGCGTAGCTGGGGACACAAACATTCAGTACTTC
TRBJ2-1 TRBV6-4 - - CASSDWAYNEQFF TGTGCCAGCAGTGATTGGGCCTACAATGAGCAGTTCTTC
TRBJ1-3 TRBV3-1 - few CASSQEETSGNTIYF TGTGCCAGCAGCCAAGAGGAAACCTCTGGAAACACCATATATTTT
TRBJ2-2 TRBV29-1 - - CSVEESAGELFF TGCAGCGTTGAAGAGTCAGCCGGGGAGCTGTTTTTT
TRBJ2-1 TRBV9 - few CASSVDPDSYNEQFF TGTGCCAGCAGCGTAGACCCAGACTCGTACAATGAGCAGTTCTTC
TRBJ2-1 TRBV12-3/TRBV12-4 TRBD2 few CASRPGLAGGSKNEQFF TGTGCCAGCAGACCAGGACTAGCGGGGGGAAGTAAGAATGAGCAGTTCTTC
TRBJ2-7 TRBV9 TRBD2 few CASSAQLAGAPYEQYF TGTGCCAGCAGCGCCCAACTAGCGGGGGCCCCCTACGAGCAGTACTTC
TRBJ2-3 TRBV5-1 - few CASRTSTYPDTQYF TGCGCCAGCCGAACATCAACCTACCCAGATACGCAGTATTTT
TRBJ2-3 TRBV29-1 - - CSVPTGGTSTDTQYF TGCAGCGTCCCCACGGGCGGAACTAGCACAGATACGCAGTATTTT
TRBJ1-1 TRBV25-1 TRBD1 - CASSDSTGGYTEAFF TGTGCCAGCAGTGACTCAACAGGGGGGTACACTGAAGCTTTCTTT
TRBJ1-4 TRBV6-5 TRBD1 - CASSYSWTGDPLTPEKLFF TGTGCCAGCAGTTACTCCTGGACAGGGGATCCTCTGACGCCGGAAAAACTGTTTTTT
TRBJ2-5 TRBV29-1 - few CSARQTQETQYF TGCAGCGCCCGACAAACCCAAGAGACCCAGTACTTC
TRBJ2-7 TRBV9 - many CASSVGGLGNEQYF TGTGCCAGCAGCGTAGGAGGGCTTGGCAACGAGCAGTACTTC
TRBJ2-1 TRBV29-1 TRBD2 few CSVEGAGEVYEQFF TGCAGCGTTGAAGGAGCGGGGGAGGTATATGAGCAGTTCTTC
TRBJ1-2 TRBV5-1 - - CASSLEAGDWGNGYTF TGCGCCAGCAGCTTGGAGGCTGGGGACTGGGGAAATGGCTACACCTTC
TRBJ2-5 TRBV27 TRBD2 few CASSRDSGRALETQYF TGTGCCAGCAGTCGAGATAGCGGGAGGGCCCTAGAGACCCAGTACTTC
TRBJ2-4 TRBV10-3 TRBD1 - CAISDRDSVAKNIQYF TGTGCCATCAGTGATCGGGACAGCGTAGCCAAAAACATTCAGTACTTC
TRBJ2-7 TRBV6-5 - few CASSYSAASGEQYF TGTGCCAGCAGTTACTCTGCAGCTTCGGGCGAGCAGTACTTC
TRBJ1-2 TRBV4-1 - - CASSSTELTSYGYTF TGCGCCAGCAGCTCGACAGAACTTACCTCTTATGGCTACACCTTC
TRBJ2-1 TRBV5-1 - few CASNPGGNEQFF TGCGCCAGCAACCCCGGGGGCAATGAGCAGTTCTTC
TRBJ1-5 TRBV4-1 - few CASSQGGRHLNQPQHF TGCGCCAGCAGCCAAGGAGGGAGACACCTCAATCAGCCCCAGCATTTT
TRBJ2-7 TRBV7-2 - few CASSPLILGLHSYEQYF TGTGCCAGCAGCCCTCTGATCCTGGGACTGCACTCCTACGAGCAGTACTTC
TRBJ2-1 TRBV29-1 - many CSVERLGKNNEQFF TGCAGCGTTGAAAGGCTCGGGAAAAACAATGAGCAGTTCTTC
TRBJ2-7 TRBV3-1 TRBD1 - CASRGVRPGQVSYEQYF TGTGCCAGCAGAGGCGTACGACCGGGACAGGTTTCCTACGAGCAGTACTTC